This is a list of T cell receptor beta chains from one sample in a study of vaccination and CD4 T cells after COVID-19. Their recognized antigens are unknown. TCRdb reanalysed the PCR reads using MiXCR and keeps one entry per CDR3 protein. Of around 18,000 distinct CDR3 sequences listed, 51% were seen once; the top ten hold more than 8.5%. Sequencing was performed on CD4+ T cells from blood, cultured in vitro, taken before SARS-CoV-2 vaccination. These receptors all stem from a human donor who had recovered from COVID-19. The CDR3 runs from the conserved cysteine through the conserved F or W. D genes are given only for firm matches. Not all rows give a size; the values are once, few, many and, for expanded clones, a class.

TRBJ2-3 - - TRBV20-1 CSARGPGEGTDTQYF TGCAGTGCTAGAGGTCCGGGGGAAGGGACAGATACGCAGTATTTT
TRBJ2-1 - - TRBV7-3 CASSLTENEQFF TGTGCCAGCAGCTTAACCGAGAATGAGCAGTTCTTC
TRBJ2-7 TRBD2 - TRBV12-3/TRBV12-4 CASSPPEREGPISYEQYF TGTGCCAGCAGCCCACCGGAGCGGGAGGGTCCCATTTCCTACGAGCAGTACTTC
TRBJ2-7 - once TRBV21-1 CASSTGQGPLNEQYF TGTGCCAGCAGCACCGGACAGGGGCCCCTCAACGAGCAGTACTTC
TRBJ1-5 - - TRBV5-1 CASSLDPVNQPQHF TGCGCCAGCAGCTTGGATCCCGTCAACCAGCCCCAGCATTTT
TRBJ1-4 TRBD1 - TRBV20-1 CSARETGEDEKLFF TGCAGTGCCCGCGAGACAGGGGAGGATGAAAAACTGTTTTTT
TRBJ2-1 - - TRBV30 CAWMSGEFGEQFF TGTGCCTGGATGTCGGGAGAATTTGGTGAGCAGTTCTTC
TRBJ1-5 TRBD1 few TRBV20-1 CSATQGARTYNQPQHF TGCAGTGCAACGCAGGGGGCCCGCACTTACAATCAGCCCCAGCATTTT
TRBJ2-7 - - TRBV18 CASSPPANYEQYF TGTGCCAGCTCACCACCTGCCAACTACGAGCAGTACTTC
TRBJ1-1 TRBD1 - TRBV7-9 CASSLRTGGEEGAFF TGTGCCAGCAGCCTAAGGACAGGGGGAGAAGAGGGAGCTTTCTTT
TRBJ1-3 - few TRBV20-1 CSAAPGLPGNTIYF TGCAGTGCTGCACCAGGGTTACCTGGAAACACCATATATTTT
TRBJ2-1 - - TRBV11-3 CASSSPGGAFDNEQFF TGTGCCAGCAGCTCCCCTGGGGGAGCCTTTGACAATGAGCAGTTCTTC
TRBJ2-2 - few TRBV6-5 CASSYPPGRPNTGELFF TGTGCCAGCAGTTACCCTCCCGGGAGACCTAACACCGGGGAGCTGTTTTTT
TRBJ2-3 TRBD1 - TRBV10-1 CASSLGQPMPDTQYF TGCGCCAGCAGCCTGGGACAGCCTATGCCAGATACGCAGTATTTT
TRBJ2-1 TRBD2 - TRBV5-5 CASSPRTSGYNEQFF TGTGCCAGCAGCCCGCGGACTAGCGGGTATAATGAGCAGTTCTTC
TRBJ1-6 - - TRBV20-1 CSARTSLNSPLHF TGCAGTGCTAGGACAAGTCTGAATTCACCCCTCCACTTT
TRBJ1-2 - few TRBV10-3 CAISASSGEWGYGYTF TGTGCCATCAGTGCGTCCTCAGGGGAATGGGGTTATGGCTACACCTTC
TRBJ2-1 - - TRBV27 CASSGYNEQFF TGTGCCAGCAGTGGATACAATGAGCAGTTCTTC
TRBJ2-1 TRBD2 - TRBV19 CASSTLTSGISYNEQFF TGTGCCAGTAGTACCCTGACTAGCGGAATCTCCTACAATGAGCAGTTCTTC
TRBJ2-3 TRBD1 - TRBV7-3 CASSHRAGGPPDTQYF TGTGCCAGCAGCCACCGGGCAGGGGGCCCGCCAGATACGCAGTATTTT
TRBJ2-5 TRBD2 - TRBV4-1 CASSQVSRLAKETQYF TGCGCCAGCAGCCAAGTCTCCCGACTAGCCAAAGAGACCCAGTACTTC
TRBJ1-5 TRBD1 - TRBV7-6 CASSLRQGAGQPQHF TGTGCCAGCAGCTTACGACAGGGGGCAGGGCAGCCCCAGCATTTT
TRBJ2-1 - - TRBV20-1 CSARGTARGPDEQFF TGCAGTGCTAGAGGGACTGCCAGGGGTCCGGATGAGCAGTTCTTC
TRBJ2-3 - - TRBV10-3 CAIRQNKGGTDTQYF TGTGCCATCAGACAGAATAAAGGGGGCACAGATACGCAGTATTTT
TRBJ2-5 TRBD1 - TRBV24-1 CAASDLPAWTGTRETQYF TGTGCCGCCAGTGATTTGCCCGCCTGGACAGGGACGAGGGAGACCCAGTACTTC
TRBJ2-6 - - TRBV6-1 CASSRDPPGSGANVLTF TGTGCCAGCTCCCGCGATCCTCCAGGGTCTGGGGCCAACGTCCTGACTTTC
TRBJ2-1 - - TRBV30 CAWSLKGGTISSYNEQFF TGTGCCTGGAGTTTGAAGGGGGGTACGATCAGCTCCTACAATGAGCAGTTCTTC
TRBJ2-7 TRBD1 few TRBV20-1 CSARMRNRQGAGNEQYF TGCAGTGCTAGAATGCGGAACAGACAGGGGGCAGGGAACGAGCAGTACTTC
TRBJ2-2 - - TRBV20-1 CSATRGGLGTGELFF TGCAGTGCGACCCGAGGGGGTTTAGGGACCGGGGAGCTGTTTTTT
TRBJ1-2 - few TRBV10-3 CAISAGSNYGYTF TGTGCCATCAGTGCGGGGTCGAACTATGGCTACACCTTC
TRBJ1-5 - - TRBV6-9 CASSSRGKSNQPQHF TGTGCCAGCAGCTCCCGGGGGAAAAGCAATCAGCCCCAGCATTTT
TRBJ2-3 - few TRBV10-3 CAIMRADTQYF TGTGCCATCATGCGCGCAGATACGCAGTATTTT
TRBJ2-5 - - TRBV20-1 CSAPGFQETQYF TGCAGTGCTCCGGGGTTCCAAGAGACCCAGTACTTC
TRBJ1-1 - once TRBV6-2/TRBV6-3 CASSYLANTEAFF TGTGCCAGCAGTTATCTGGCGAACACTGAAGCTTTCTTT
TRBJ1-3 - - TRBV20-1 CSAILLSSGNTIYF TGCAGTGCTATCCTGTTGAGCTCTGGAAACACCATATATTTT
TRBJ2-1 - - TRBV12-3/TRBV12-4 CASSLDEREQFF TGTGCCAGCAGTTTAGACGAGCGGGAGCAGTTCTTC
TRBJ2-5 TRBD1 - TRBV5-4 CASSLEGQGQETQYF TGTGCCAGCAGCTTGGAAGGACAGGGGCAAGAGACCCAGTACTTC
TRBJ2-1 - - TRBV5-4 CASTPSVSYNEQFF TGTGCCAGCACCCCCTCCGTCTCCTACAATGAGCAGTTCTTC
TRBJ2-7 - - TRBV19 CASSRRRTEDYEQYF TGTGCCAGTAGTAGGCGTCGGACAGAAGACTACGAGCAGTACTTC
TRBJ2-3 TRBD2 - TRBV6-1 CASRREREARDTQYF TGTGCCAGCAGGCGGGAGCGGGAGGCCAGGGATACGCAGTATTTT
TRBJ2-3 TRBD2 - TRBV20-1 CSARLGTSGSSTDTQYF TGCAGTGCTAGACTTGGGACTAGCGGTTCTAGCACAGATACGCAGTATTTT
TRBJ2-7 TRBD1 - TRBV6-1 CASKFGQGSDEQYF TGTGCCAGCAAATTTGGACAGGGTAGCGACGAGCAGTACTTC
TRBJ2-5 - - TRBV19 CASSPRSGGETQYF TGTGCCAGTAGTCCCCGAAGTGGTGGGGAGACCCAGTACTTC
TRBJ2-5 - - TRBV5-1 CASSPTGEETQYF TGCGCCAGCAGCCCTACTGGCGAAGAGACCCAGTACTTC
TRBJ2-2 - few TRBV7-2 CASSLQMSNTGELFF TGTGCCAGCAGCTTACAGATGTCTAACACCGGGGAGCTGTTTTTT
TRBJ2-3 TRBD2 few TRBV6-2/TRBV6-3 CASRTLPGLGVDTQYF TGTGCCAGCAGAACTCTACCGGGACTAGGGGTGGATACGCAGTATTTT
TRBJ2-5 - - TRBV6-5 CASSYGKETQYF TGTGCCAGCAGTTACGGAAAAGAGACCCAGTACTTC
TRBJ2-1 TRBD1 few TRBV6-2/TRBV6-3 CASSYSGGLVNEQFF TGTGCCAGCAGTTACTCAGGGGGCTTAGTGAATGAGCAGTTCTTC
TRBJ1-2 - - TRBV5-1 CASREENYGYTF TGCGCCAGCAGGGAGGAGAACTATGGCTACACCTTC
TRBJ2-5 - - TRBV6-2/TRBV6-3 CASSYVTGAETQYF TGTGCCAGCAGTTACGTAACAGGCGCAGAGACCCAGTACTTC
TRBJ2-3 TRBD2 few TRBV28 CASSLLSGRSADTQYF TGTGCCAGCAGTCTCCTTAGCGGGAGGTCTGCTGATACGCAGTATTTT
TRBJ2-2 - - TRBV28 CASRPNRGTGELFF TGTGCCAGCAGGCCTAACCGGGGGACCGGGGAGCTGTTTTTT
TRBJ2-3 - - TRBV20-1 CSASVGGTSSTDTQYF TGCAGTGCTAGTGTTGGGGGGACTTCTAGCACAGATACGCAGTATTTT
TRBJ2-4 - few TRBV28 CASSPRRAPPDQYF TGTGCCAGCAGTCCACGAAGGGCCCCGCCGGATCAGTACTTC